The clone carrying this T cell receptor (beta chain) was seen more than once but under ten times. Transcripts of RNA were the source for amplifying TCR beta CDR3 regions. The authors performed first-round RT-PCR with HTBI primers and then a second-round multiplex PCR. Each CDR3 protein is one row after TCRdb ran MiXCR on the multiplex PCR reads. The table includes almost 400,000 distinct CDR3 sequences, approximately 16% detected once. Trimming pared 1 base from V and 1 base from J, leaving 7 bases between. The CDR3 is 14 residues long. Active ophthalmopathy (CAS at least 3, NOSPECS at least 4), lasting under 3 months. The study excluded patients with other autoimmune diseases, uncontrolled infections, pregnancy or lactation. Serum thyroxine and TRAb, along with clinical symptoms, thyroid ultrasound and orbital computed tomography, were what diagnosis relied on. This entry is derived from a study of Graves' ophthalmopathy and Graves' hyperthyroidism. Turning to the study itself: No treatment had been given when peripheral blood was collected at initial diagnosis.

The chain employs TRBV12-3 or TRBV12-4 and TRBJ1-1; the D is unclear. Material for sequencing was peripheral blood. This clonotype originated in a woman younger than 30 with Graves' ophthalmopathy. Written as DNA, the CDR3 is TGTGCCAGCAGTTTAGACGGAACGAACACTGAAGCTTTCTTT. Amino acid sequence: CASSLDGTNTEAFF.